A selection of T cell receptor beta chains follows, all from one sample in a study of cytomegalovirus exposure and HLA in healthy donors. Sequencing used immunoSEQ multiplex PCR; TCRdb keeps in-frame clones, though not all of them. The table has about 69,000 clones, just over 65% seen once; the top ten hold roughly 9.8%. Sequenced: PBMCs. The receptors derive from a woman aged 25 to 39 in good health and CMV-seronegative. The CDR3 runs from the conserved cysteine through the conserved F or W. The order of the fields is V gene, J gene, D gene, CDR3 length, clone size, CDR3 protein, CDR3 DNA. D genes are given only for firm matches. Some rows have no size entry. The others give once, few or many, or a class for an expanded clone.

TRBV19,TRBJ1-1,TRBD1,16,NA,CASSSPGQPNTTEAFF,TGTGCCAGTAGTTCACCGGGACAGCCGAATACCACTGAAGCTTTCTTT
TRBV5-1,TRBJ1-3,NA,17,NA,CASSLAAQRSSGNTIYF,TGCGCCAGCAGCTTGGCCGCCCAGCGCAGCTCTGGAAACACCATATATTTT
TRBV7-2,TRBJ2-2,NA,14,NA,CASSLGRNTGELFF,TGTGCCAGCAGCTTAGGGAGGAACACCGGGGAGCTGTTTTTT
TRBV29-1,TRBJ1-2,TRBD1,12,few,CSVASRQGFYTF,TGCAGCGTCGCGAGCAGACAGGGATTCTACACCTTC
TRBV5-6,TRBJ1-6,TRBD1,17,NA,CASSSGTGGWLSSPLHF,TGTGCCAGCAGCTCCGGGACAGGGGGCTGGTTGAGTTCACCCCTCCACTTT
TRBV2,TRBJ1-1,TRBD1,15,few,CASSARQGGDTEAFF,TGTGCCAGCAGTGCCCGACAGGGGGGAGACACTGAAGCTTTCTTT
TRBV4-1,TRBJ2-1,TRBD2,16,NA,CASSQERLAGDNEQFF,TGCGCCAGCAGCCAAGAGAGGCTAGCGGGGGACAATGAGCAGTTCTTC
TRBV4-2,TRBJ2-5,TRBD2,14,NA,CASSQSSGQETQYF,TGTGCCAGCAGCCAAAGTAGCGGGCAAGAGACCCAGTACTTC
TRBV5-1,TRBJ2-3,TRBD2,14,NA,CASSFVAGEDTQYF,TGCGCCAGCAGCTTTGTAGCGGGGGAAGATACGCAGTATTTT
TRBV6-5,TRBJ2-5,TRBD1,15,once,CASSQGAQIGETQYF,TGTGCCAGCAGCCAGGGGGCGCAAATAGGAGAGACCCAGTACTTC
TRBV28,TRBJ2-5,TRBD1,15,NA,CASRTGGQGGETQYF,TGTGCCAGCAGGACGGGGGGACAGGGTGGAGAGACCCAGTACTTC
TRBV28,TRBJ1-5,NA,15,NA,CASYRPGYVDQPQHF,TGTGCCAGCTATAGACCAGGGTACGTGGATCAGCCCCAGCATTTT
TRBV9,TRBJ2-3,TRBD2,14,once,CASSTGLATDTQYF,TGTGCCAGCAGCACGGGACTAGCCACAGATACGCAGTATTTT